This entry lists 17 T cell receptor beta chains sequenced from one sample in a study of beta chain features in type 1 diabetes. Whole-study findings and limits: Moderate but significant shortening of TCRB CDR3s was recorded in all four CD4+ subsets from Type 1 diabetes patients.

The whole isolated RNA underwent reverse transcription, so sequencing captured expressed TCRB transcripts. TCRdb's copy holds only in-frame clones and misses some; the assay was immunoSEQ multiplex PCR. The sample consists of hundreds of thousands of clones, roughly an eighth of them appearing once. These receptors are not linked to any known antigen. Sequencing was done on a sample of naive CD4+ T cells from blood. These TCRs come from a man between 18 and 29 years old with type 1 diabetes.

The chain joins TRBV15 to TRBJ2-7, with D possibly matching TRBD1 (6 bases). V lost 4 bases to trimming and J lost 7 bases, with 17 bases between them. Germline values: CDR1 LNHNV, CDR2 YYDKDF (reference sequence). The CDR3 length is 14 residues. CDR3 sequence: CATSIRDPGTEQYF. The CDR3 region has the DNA TGTGCCACCAGCATCCGGGACCCGGGGACAGAGCAGTACTTC. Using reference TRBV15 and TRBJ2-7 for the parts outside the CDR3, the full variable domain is DAMVIQNPRYQVTQFGKPVTLSCSQTLNHNVMYWYQQKSSQAPKLLFHYYDKDFNNEADTPDNFQSRRPNTSFCFLDIRSPGLGDTAMYLCATSIRDPGTEQYFGPGTRLTVT.

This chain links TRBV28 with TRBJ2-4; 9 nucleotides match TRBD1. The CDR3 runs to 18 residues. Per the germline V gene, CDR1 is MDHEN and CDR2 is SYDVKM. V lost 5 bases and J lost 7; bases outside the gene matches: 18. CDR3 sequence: CASSPPSQYRDRANIQYF. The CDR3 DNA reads TGTGCCAGCAGTCCTCCCTCCCAATACCGGGACAGGGCGAACATTCAGTACTTC. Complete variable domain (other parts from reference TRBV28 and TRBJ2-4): DVKVTQSSRYLVKRTGEKVFLECVQDMDHENMFWYRQDPGLGLRLIYFSYDVKMKEKGDIPEGYSVSREKKERFSLILESASTNQTSMYLCASSPPSQYRDRANIQYFGAGTRLSVL.

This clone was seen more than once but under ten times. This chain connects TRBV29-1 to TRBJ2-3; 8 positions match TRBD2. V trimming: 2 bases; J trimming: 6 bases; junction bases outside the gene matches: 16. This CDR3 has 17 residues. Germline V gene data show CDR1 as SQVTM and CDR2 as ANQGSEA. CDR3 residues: CSVELVDGRAHGDTQYF. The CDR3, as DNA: TGCAGCGTTGAATTGGTGGACGGGAGGGCCCATGGGGATACGCAGTATTTT.

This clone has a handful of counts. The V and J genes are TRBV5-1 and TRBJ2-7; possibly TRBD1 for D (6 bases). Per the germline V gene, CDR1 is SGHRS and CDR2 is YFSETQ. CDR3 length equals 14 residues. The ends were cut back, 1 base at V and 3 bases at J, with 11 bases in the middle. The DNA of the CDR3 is TGCGCCAGCAGCTTGACATCACAGGGCTACGAGCAGTACTTC. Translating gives CASSLTSQGYEQYF.

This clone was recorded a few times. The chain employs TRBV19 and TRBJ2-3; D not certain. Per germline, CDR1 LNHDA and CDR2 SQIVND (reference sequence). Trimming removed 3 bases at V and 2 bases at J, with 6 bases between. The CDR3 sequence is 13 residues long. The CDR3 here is CASSIKNTDTQYF. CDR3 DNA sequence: TGTGCCAGTAGTATTAAGAACACAGATACGCAGTATTTT.

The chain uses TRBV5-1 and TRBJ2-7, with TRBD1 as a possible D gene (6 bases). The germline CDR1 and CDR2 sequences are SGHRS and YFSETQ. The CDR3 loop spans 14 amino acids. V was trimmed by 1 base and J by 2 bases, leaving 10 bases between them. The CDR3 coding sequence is TGCGCCAGCAGCTTGTACGAGGGGGCCTACGAGCAGTACTTC. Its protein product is CASSLYEGAYEQYF.

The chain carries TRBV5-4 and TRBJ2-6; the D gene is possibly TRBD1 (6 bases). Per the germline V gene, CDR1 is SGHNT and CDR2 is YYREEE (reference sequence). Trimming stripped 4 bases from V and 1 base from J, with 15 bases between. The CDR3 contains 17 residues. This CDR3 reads CASSPGVDLSGANVLTF. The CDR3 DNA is TGTGCCAGCAGCCCAGGGGTTGACCTATCTGGGGCCAACGTCCTGACTTTC.

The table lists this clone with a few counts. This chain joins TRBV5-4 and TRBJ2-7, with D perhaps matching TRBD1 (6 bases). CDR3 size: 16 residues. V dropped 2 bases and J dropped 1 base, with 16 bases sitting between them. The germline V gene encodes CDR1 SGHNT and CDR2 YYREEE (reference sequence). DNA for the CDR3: TGTGCCAGCAGCTTAGCTCCGGGAACAGGGTCCTACGAGCAGTACTTC. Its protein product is CASSLAPGTGSYEQYF.

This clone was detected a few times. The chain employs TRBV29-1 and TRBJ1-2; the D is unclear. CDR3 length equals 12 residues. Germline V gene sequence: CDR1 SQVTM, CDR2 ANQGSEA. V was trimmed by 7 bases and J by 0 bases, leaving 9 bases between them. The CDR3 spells CSGGEANYGYTF. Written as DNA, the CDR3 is TGCAGCGGCGGGGAGGCTAACTATGGCTACACCTTC.

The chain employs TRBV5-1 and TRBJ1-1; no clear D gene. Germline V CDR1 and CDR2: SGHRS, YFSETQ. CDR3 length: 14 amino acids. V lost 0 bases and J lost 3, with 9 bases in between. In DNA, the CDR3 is TGCGCCAGCAGCTTGGGTGCCATTCACACTGAAGCTTTCTTT. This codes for CASSLGAIHTEAFF.

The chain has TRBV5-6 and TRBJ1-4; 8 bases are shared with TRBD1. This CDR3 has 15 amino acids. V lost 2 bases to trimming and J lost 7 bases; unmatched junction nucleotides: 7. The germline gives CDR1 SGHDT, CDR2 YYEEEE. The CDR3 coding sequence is TGTGCCAGCAGCTTCGGGACAGGTGGAACTGAAAAACTGTTTTTT. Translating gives CASSFGTGGTEKLFF. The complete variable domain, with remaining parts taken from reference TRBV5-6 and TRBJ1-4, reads DAGVTQSPTHLIKTRGQQVTLRCSPKSGHDTVSWYQQALGQGPQFIFQYYEEEERQRGNFPDRFSGHQFPNYSSELNVNALLLGDSALYLCASSFGTGGTEKLFFGSGTQLSVL.

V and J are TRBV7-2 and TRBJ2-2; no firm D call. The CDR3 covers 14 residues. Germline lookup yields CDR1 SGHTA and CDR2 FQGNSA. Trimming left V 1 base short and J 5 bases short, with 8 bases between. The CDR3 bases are TGTGCCAGCAGCTTAGTCGGTAAAACCGGGGAGCTGTTTTTT. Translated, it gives CASSLVGKTGELFF.

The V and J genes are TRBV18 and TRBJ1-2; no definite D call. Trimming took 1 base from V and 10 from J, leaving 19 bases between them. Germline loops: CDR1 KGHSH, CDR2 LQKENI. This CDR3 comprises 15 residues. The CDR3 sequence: CASSPQGDSPVDYTF. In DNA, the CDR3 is TGTGCCAGCTCACCACAGGGCGACTCACCAGTGGACTACACCTTC.

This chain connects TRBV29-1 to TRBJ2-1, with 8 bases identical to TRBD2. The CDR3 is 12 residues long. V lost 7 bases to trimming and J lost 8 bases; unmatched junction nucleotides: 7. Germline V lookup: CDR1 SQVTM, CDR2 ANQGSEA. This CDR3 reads CSAGRRGDEQFF. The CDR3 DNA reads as TGCAGCGCCGGCAGGCGGGGGGATGAGCAGTTCTTC.

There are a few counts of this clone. The CDR3 sequence is CASSWRGTSGSTDTQYF. The CDR3 DNA reads as TGTGCCAGCAGCTGGAGAGGGACTAGCGGTAGCACAGATACGCAGTATTTT. The rearrangement uses TRBV7-9 and TRBJ2-3; 11 nucleotides align to TRBD2. Germline V gene lookup returns CDR1 SEHNR and CDR2 FQNEAQ (reference sequence). The ends lost 4 bases at V and 0 bases at J; junction bases unmatched: 6. The CDR3 totals 17 residues.

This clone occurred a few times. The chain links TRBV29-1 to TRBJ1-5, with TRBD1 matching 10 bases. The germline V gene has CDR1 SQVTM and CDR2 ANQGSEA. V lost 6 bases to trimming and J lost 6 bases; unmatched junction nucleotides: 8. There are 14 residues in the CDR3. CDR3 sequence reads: CSVSGTGEGQPQHF. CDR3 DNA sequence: TGCAGCGTCAGCGGGACAGGGGAGGGTCAGCCCCAGCATTTT.

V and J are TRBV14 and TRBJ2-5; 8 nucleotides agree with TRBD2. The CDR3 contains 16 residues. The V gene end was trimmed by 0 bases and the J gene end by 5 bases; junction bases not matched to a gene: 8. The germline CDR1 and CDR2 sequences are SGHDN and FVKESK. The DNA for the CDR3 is TGTGCCAGCAGCCAAGATCGGATTAGCGGGGCTGAGACCCAGTACTTC. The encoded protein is CASSQDRISGAETQYF.